The 30 T cell receptor beta chains reported below all come from one sample, sequenced in a study of cytomegalovirus exposure and HLA in healthy donors. The PCR employed 60 Vbeta primers together with 13 Jbeta primers. Only in-frame clones appear in the TCRdb table, and some are missing; sequencing was by immunoSEQ multiplex PCR. The data show 90,000 to 140,000 clones, with more than 80% seen just once and 5% to 6.5% held by the top ten. The sample taken for sequencing was PBMCs. All receptors derive from a man aged 18-30 years in good health and CMV-seronegative.

The chain combines TRBV27 with TRBJ1-1; possible D gene TRBD1, 6 bases. Trimming left V 3 bases short and J 0 bases short, with 20 bases between. This CDR3 has 18 amino acids. The germline gives CDR1 MNHEY, CDR2 SMNVEV (reference sequence). The CDR3 sequence is CASSLRQGMVNMNTEAFF. In DNA form, the CDR3 reads TGTGCCAGCAGTTTGAGGCAGGGGATGGTAAACATGAACACTGAAGCTTTCTTT.

This chain uses TRBV19 with TRBJ2-7, with 15 bases lining up with TRBD2. The CDR3 is made up of 15 amino acids. The germline V gene encodes CDR1 LNHDA and CDR2 SQIVND (reference sequence). V dropped 6 bases and J dropped 4; count of bases not matched to a gene: 4. As DNA, the CDR3 is TGTGCCAGTAGGGGACTAGCGGGAGGACTGTACGAGCAGTACTTC. Protein sequence: CASRGLAGGLYEQYF.

V usage is TRBV4-3 and J usage is TRBJ1-4; no clear D. V gave up 2 bases and J gave up 8 bases, with 15 bases separating them. Germline CDR1 and CDR2: LGHNA and YSLEER. The CDR3 is made up of 15 amino acids. CDR3 DNA sequence: TGCGCCAGCAGCCAACCAGGCGCTCCCAGGGAAAAACTGTTTTTT. The encoded protein is CASSQPGAPREKLFF.

In its sample, this clone was seen once. V usage is TRBV15 and J usage is TRBJ2-7; no clear D gene. Germline CDR1 reads LNHNV; CDR2 reads YYDKDF (reference sequence). The CDR3 length is 12 residues. V was shortened by 1 base and J by 4 bases, with 5 bases between the two germline ends. The CDR3 region is CATSRAGYEQYF. In DNA form, the CDR3 reads TGTGCCACCAGCAGAGCGGGTTACGAGCAGTACTTC.

The V call is TRBV5-1, the J call TRBJ2-3; 13 bases match TRBD2. This CDR3 is 17 amino acids long. The V gene end was trimmed by 0 bases and the J gene end by 2 bases; junction bases not matched to a gene: 3. From germline, CDR1 is SGHRS and CDR2 YFSETQ. Here the CDR3 DNA reads TGCGCCAGCAGCTTGGGGACTAGCGGGGGTTACACAGATACGCAGTATTTT. It yields the protein CASSLGTSGGYTDTQYF.

The chain couples TRBV7-2 to TRBJ1-2; D is perhaps TRBD1 (6 bases). CDR3 length: 14 residues. V was clipped by 5 bases and J by 0 bases, with 10 bases between them. The germline CDR1 and CDR2 sequences are SGHTA and FQGNSA. CDR3 nucleotide sequence: TGTGCCAGCAGCCAGGACAGCGCTAACTATGGCTACACCTTC. Its translation: CASSQDSANYGYTF.

The chain uses TRBV7-2 and TRBJ2-1, with D tentatively TRBD2 (5 bases). Germline V gives CDR1 SGHTA, CDR2 FQGNSA. The CDR3 runs 16 residues. Between the trimmed V and J ends, which lost 2 bases and 2 bases, there was a span of 13 bases. CDR3 protein: CASSLSGGLPYNEQFF. CDR3 sequence (DNA): TGTGCCAGCAGCTTAAGTGGCGGGCTGCCCTACAATGAGCAGTTCTTC.

This chain links TRBV6-1 with TRBJ2-7; D is undetermined. Germline lookup yields CDR1 MNHNS and CDR2 SASEGT. V lost 1 base and J 0 bases, leaving 10 bases between the germline ends. This CDR3 has 15 amino acids. The CDR3 protein is CASSEGSPRSYEQYF. The DNA of the CDR3 is TGTGCCAGCAGTGAAGGAAGCCCCCGCTCCTACGAGCAGTACTTC.

This sequence joins TRBV9 and TRBJ1-1; D not certain. CDR3 length: 15 residues. The V gene's germline CDR1 is SGDLS and CDR2 YYNGEE. With 0 bases removed from V and 1 base from J, the gap between germline ends came to 10 bases. The CDR3 loop is CASSVAPAGNTEAFF. DNA for the CDR3: TGTGCCAGCAGCGTAGCCCCGGCGGGGAACACTGAAGCTTTCTTT.

This clone was recorded a few times. This chain uses TRBV19 with TRBJ2-7; 10 bases match TRBD2. The CDR3 consists of 15 residues. Germline V CDR1 and CDR2: LNHDA, SQIVND (reference sequence). V lost 5 bases and J lost 3; bases outside the gene matches: 7. The CDR3 nucleotides are TGTGCCAGTAGTTCCCTAGCGGGAGTTTACTACGAGCAGTACTTC. Translation gives CASSSLAGVYYEQYF. Looking up the rest from reference TRBV19 and TRBJ2-7 gives the full variable domain: DGGITQSPKYLFRKEGQNVTLSCEQNLNHDAMYWYRQDPGQGLRLIYYSQIVNDFQKGDIAEGYSVSREKKESFPLTVTSAQKNPTAFYLCASSSLAGVYYEQYFGPGTRLTVT.

This clone has only a few counts. The rearrangement links TRBV6-5 to TRBJ2-5; D might be TRBD2 (6 bases). The length of the CDR3 is 13 residues. From germline, CDR1 is MNHEY and CDR2 SVGAGI. V was trimmed by 7 bases and J by 0 bases, leaving 9 bases between them. CDR3 sequence reads: CASIRDYQETQYF. In DNA, the CDR3 is TGTGCCAGCATCAGGGACTACCAAGAGACCCAGTACTTC.

The J gene is TRBJ2-1, the V gene TRBV5-1; tentative D call: TRBD2 (6 bases). V was clipped by 2 bases and J by 9 bases, with 21 bases between them. Germline CDR1 SGHRS, CDR2 YFSETQ. This CDR3 contains 16 residues. The CDR3 DNA sequence: TGCGCCAGCAGCTTCTCCATCGGGAGTGGAGCCGGTGAGCAGTTCTTC. It is translated as CASSFSIGSGAGEQFF.

The gene calls are TRBV13 and TRBJ2-2; the D gene is possibly TRBD1 (5 bases). The CDR3 runs to 15 residues. CDR1 and CDR2 from the germline V gene are PRHDT and FYEKMQ (reference sequence). The germline V and J ends were trimmed by 4 bases and 3 bases, with 12 bases remaining between them. For the CDR3, the DNA is TGTGCCAGCAGCTCCAGGGTACGCGACACCGGGGAGCTGTTTTTT. Translating gives CASSSRVRDTGELFF. Full variable domain (missing parts from reference TRBV13 and TRBJ2-2): AAGVIQSPRHLIKEKRETATLKCYPIPRHDTVYWYQQGPGQDPQFLISFYEKMQSDKGSIPDRFSAQQFSDYHSELNMSSLELGDSALYFCASSSRVRDTGELFFGEGSRLTVL.

With respect to this clone: A read error may produce the germline difference seen at one junction end. The gene calls are TRBV7-9 and TRBJ2-1, with 9 bases identical to TRBD1. From germline, CDR1 is SEHNR and CDR2 FQNEAQ (reference sequence). CDR3 length: 15 amino acids. CDR3 sequence reads: CSSSSGTGYGSEQFF. DNA of the CDR3: TGTTCCAGCAGCTCTGGGACAGGGTATGGCAGTGAGCAGTTCTTC.

This rearrangement joins TRBV2 to TRBJ2-1, with 7 bases lining up with TRBD2. V lost 9 bases and J lost 5; bases outside the gene matches: 7. This CDR3 has 13 amino acids. Germline V CDR1 and CDR2: SNHLY, FYNNEI. CDR3: CASDPTSNNEQFF. The CDR3, as DNA: TGTGCCAGTGACCCGACTAGCAACAATGAGCAGTTCTTC.

This clone was seen just once. V is TRBV27 and J is TRBJ2-5; possible D gene TRBD2, 5 bases. Trimming stripped 1 base from V and 2 bases from J, with 8 bases between. CDR3 size: 14 residues. Germline values: CDR1 MNHEY, CDR2 SMNVEV (reference sequence). CDR3 protein: CASSLLAGQETQYF. The CDR3, as DNA: TGTGCCAGCAGTTTATTGGCGGGTCAAGAGACCCAGTACTTC.

This chain joins TRBV27 and TRBJ2-7; TRBD1 might be the D (5 bases). The CDR3 length is 12 residues. Trimming left V 3 bases short and J 7 bases short, with 10 bases between. The V gene's germline CDR1 is MNHEY and CDR2 SMNVEV (reference sequence). The CDR3 DNA is TGTGCCAGCAGTTTTAGGGGTGAAGAGCAGTACTTC. It is translated as CASSFRGEEQYF.

The CDR3 region has the DNA TGTGCCAGCCGGGGGGGGGTGGCTGGCTACACCTTC. It codes for CASRGGVAGYTF. The chain uses TRBV6-6 and TRBJ1-2, with D tentatively TRBD1 (5 bases). Germline CDR1 is MNHNY and CDR2 is SVGAGI (reference sequence). Trimming removed 8 bases at V and 7 bases at J, with 14 bases between. The CDR3 sequence is 12 residues long.

The chain combines TRBV5-6 with TRBJ1-1, with 9 bases that match TRBD1. The CDR3 is made up of 15 amino acids. Germline lookup yields CDR1 SGHDT and CDR2 YYEEEE. After removal of 3 bases from V and 4 bases from J, the junction contained 7 bases not matched to a gene. The CDR3 DNA reads as TGTGCCAGCAGCTCTGGGACAGGGAGGGTCACTGAAGCTTTCTTT. Its translation is CASSSGTGRVTEAFF.

The J gene is TRBJ2-3, the V gene TRBV6-1, with 7 nucleotides matching TRBD2. The J segment lost 3 bases and the V segment lost 4 bases, leaving 16 bases of the junction unmatched. The CDR3 runs 18 residues. Germline assignment: CDR1 MNHNS and CDR2 SASEGT. The CDR3 spells CASSVGRGRASGTDTQYF. Written as DNA, the CDR3 is TGTGCCAGCAGTGTTGGACGAGGGAGGGCTAGCGGAACAGATACGCAGTATTTT.

The sample holds a few counts of this clone. This sequence joins TRBV4-2 and TRBJ2-1; D unresolved. Germline V gene lookup returns CDR1 LGHNA and CDR2 YNFKEQ. The CDR3 sequence is 12 residues long. Trimming removed 5 bases at V and 4 bases at J, with 6 bases between. The CDR3, as DNA: TGTGCCAGCAGCTCGGAGTACAATGAGCAGTTCTTC. This translates into CASSSEYNEQFF.

This clone appeared once. The chain combines TRBV6-5 with TRBJ2-5, with 7 bases matching TRBD2. There are 14 residues in the CDR3. CDR1 is MNHEY, CDR2 SVGAGI, per germline. V was clipped by 8 bases and J by 5 bases; unmatched bases: 11. This CDR3 is CASSLGGTQETQYF. The CDR3, as DNA: TGTGCCAGCTCCCTGGGAGGGACTCAGGAGACCCAGTACTTC.

The chain couples TRBV15 to TRBJ2-1, with D tentatively TRBD1 (6 bases). Per the germline V gene, CDR1 is LNHNV and CDR2 is YYDKDF (reference sequence). The CDR3 runs to 12 residues. V was clipped by 7 bases and J by 3 bases, with 7 bases between them. The CDR3 DNA follows: TGTGCCACCATGACAGGCTACAATGAGCAGTTCTTC. Translation: CATMTGYNEQFF.

The chain links TRBV27 to TRBJ1-5; 9 bases match TRBD1. This CDR3 spans 15 amino acids. In germline, CDR1 is MNHEY, CDR2 SMNVEV (reference sequence). V lost 5 bases to trimming and J lost 7 bases; unmatched junction nucleotides: 9. CDR3 residues: CASSPLQGAVQPQHF. The CDR3 bases are TGTGCCAGCAGTCCCTTACAGGGGGCTGTGCAGCCCCAGCATTTT.

The CDR3 sequence: CASNLGGLAGDRSYNEQFF. For the CDR3, the DNA is TGTGCCAGCAACCTTGGCGGACTAGCGGGAGACCGCTCCTACAATGAGCAGTTCTTC. The J gene is TRBJ2-1, the V gene TRBV2, with TRBD2 matching 13 bases. Germline V gene data show CDR1 as SNHLY and CDR2 as FYNNEI. The length of the CDR3 is 19 residues. V shed 7 bases, J shed 0 bases, and the junction held 12 bases outside the gene matches.

CDR3 nucleotides: TGTGCCAGCAGCTTACCCTCCTACCCGGGACAGGGGAACTATGGCTACACCTTC. It translates to CASSLPSYPGQGNYGYTF. J is TRBJ1-2 and V is TRBV7-3; 10 bases line up with TRBD1. The CDR3 sequence is 18 residues long. The germline V gene encodes CDR1 SGHTA and CDR2 FQGTGA. V shed 2 bases and J 2 bases; nucleotides not matched to a gene: 11.

The genes are TRBV18 and TRBJ1-2; possible D gene TRBD1, 6 bases. Germline CDR1 is KGHSH and CDR2 is LQKENI. This CDR3 spans 14 amino acids. The V end was cut by 3 bases, the J end by 2 bases, with 10 bases between. DNA for the CDR3: TGTGCCAGCTCACCTTCACAGGGAAACTATGGCTACACCTTC. Its protein is CASSPSQGNYGYTF.

This clone was seen a single time. The V and J genes are TRBV6-6 and TRBJ2-3; TRBD1 agrees at 7 bases. CDR1 is MNHNY and CDR2 is SVGAGI in the germline V gene (reference sequence). Unmatched junction bases numbered 3, after V lost 2 bases and J lost 1 base. The CDR3 contains 15 residues. As DNA, the CDR3 is TGTGCCAGCAGTTACCCAGGACAGGGCACAGATACGCAGTATTTT. This encodes CASSYPGQGTDTQYF.

This chain links TRBV19 with TRBJ2-7; perhaps TRBD1 as D (5 bases). CDR3 size: 15 residues. Trimming took 2 bases from V and 2 from J, leaving 13 bases between them. Germline CDR1 is LNHDA and CDR2 is SQIVND (reference sequence). This CDR3 reads CASSISPTGPYEQYF. DNA of the CDR3: TGTGCCAGTAGTATATCTCCCACAGGACCCTACGAGCAGTACTTC.

The chain employs TRBV29-1 and TRBJ2-1; possibly TRBD1 for D (5 bases). Trimming removed 2 bases at V and 0 bases at J, with 14 bases between. Germline V lookup: CDR1 SQVTM, CDR2 ANQGSEA. The CDR3 totals 16 residues. CDR3: CSVESVGRSSYNEQFF. As DNA, the CDR3 is TGCAGCGTTGAATCCGTGGGGCGGAGCTCCTACAATGAGCAGTTCTTC.